The 23 T cell receptor beta chains reported below all come from one sample, sequenced in a study of blood T cell repertoires in COVID-19. The table came from immunoSEQ multiplex PCR; TCRdb's copy has only in-frame clones and leaves some out. The sample consists of about 200,000 clones, approximately 86% of them appearing once. Sequenced: peripheral blood. All receptors come from a man aged 60-69 years with acute or convalescent COVID-19.

J is TRBJ1-6 and V is TRBV27; TRBD1 agrees at 7 bases. The length of the CDR3 is 15 residues. The ends lost 3 bases at V and 7 bases at J; junction bases unmatched: 6. The V gene's germline CDR1 is MNHEY and CDR2 SMNVEV (reference sequence). This chain's CDR3 is CASSLETGPNSPLHF. The CDR3 region has the DNA TGTGCCAGCAGTTTGGAGACAGGGCCAAATTCACCCCTCCACTTT.

This clone was counted a single time. The CDR3 DNA sequence: TGTGCCAGCAGCTTGGGTTACAGATATACGCAGTATTTT. Its protein is CASSLGYRYTQYF. The chain links TRBV5-4 to TRBJ2-3; no clear D. Germline V gene sequence: CDR1 SGHNT, CDR2 YYREEE (reference sequence). The V gene lost 0 bases and the J gene lost 7 bases, with 9 bases spanning the gap. CDR3 length: 13 residues.

The rearrangement joins TRBV4-1 to TRBJ2-7, with 9 bases lining up with TRBD1. Germline V CDR1 and CDR2: MGHRA, YSYEKL. Trimming took 4 bases from V and 5 from J; bases not matched to a gene: 6. There are 14 residues in the CDR3. DNA for the CDR3: TGCGCCAGCAGCCGGGACAGGGTAACCCACGAGCAGTACTTC. It is translated as CASSRDRVTHEQYF.

J is TRBJ2-7 and V is TRBV19; 10 bases fit TRBD2. This CDR3 contains 14 residues. Trimming took 7 bases from V and 5 from J; bases not matched to a gene: 8. CDR1 LNHDA and CDR2 SQIVND come from the germline V gene (reference sequence). CDR3 region: CASTKRGGPDEQYF. CDR3 DNA: TGTGCCAGTACAAAGCGGGGGGGCCCCGACGAGCAGTACTTC.

J is TRBJ2-1 and V is TRBV6-5; 10 bases are a match to TRBD2. This CDR3 has 14 amino acids. Germline CDR1 and CDR2: MNHEY and SVGAGI. Trimming removed 6 bases from V and 8 bases from J; junction bases left unmatched: 7. The CDR3: CASSTGTSVDEQFF. As DNA, the CDR3 is TGTGCCAGCAGCACCGGGACTAGCGTAGATGAGCAGTTCTTC.

V gene TRBV27 combines with J gene TRBJ1-6; D is ambiguous. The CDR3 extends over 15 amino acids. V lost 4 bases and J 0 bases, leaving 7 bases between the germline ends. CDR1 is MNHEY and CDR2 is SMNVEV in the germline V gene (reference sequence). The CDR3 DNA reads as TGTGCCAGCAGTTCCCCGAGCTCCTATAATTCACCCCTCCACTTT. Residues: CASSSPSSYNSPLHF.

The chain has TRBV18 and TRBJ2-5, with 12 bases lining up with TRBD2. After removal of 5 bases from V and 3 bases from J, the junction contained 4 bases not matched to a gene. Germline-derived CDR1 and CDR2 are KGHSH and LQKENI. The CDR3 spans 15 residues. CDR3 protein: CASSSLAGGEETQYF. DNA for the CDR3: TGTGCCAGCTCATCACTAGCGGGGGGTGAAGAGACCCAGTACTTC.

V usage is TRBV5-1 and J usage is TRBJ2-5; D is perhaps TRBD2 (5 bases). V was pared by 3 bases and J by 5 bases, with 11 bases between. The CDR3 has 13 residues. Germline CDR1 reads SGHRS; CDR2 reads YFSETQ. CDR3 residues: CASSSPPGETQYF. CDR3 DNA: TGCGCCAGCAGCTCCCCCCCGGGGGAGACCCAGTACTTC.

V usage is TRBV5-1 and J usage is TRBJ2-1; D is possibly TRBD2 (5 bases). The germline V gene has CDR1 SGHRS and CDR2 YFSETQ. CDR3 length: 15 residues. Trimming pared 0 bases from V and 7 bases from J, leaving 14 bases between. The CDR3 protein is CASSLVWGAANEQFF. The DNA of the CDR3 is TGCGCCAGCAGCTTGGTTTGGGGAGCCGCTAATGAGCAGTTCTTC.

This sequence joins TRBV4-3 and TRBJ2-7; 11 bases are a match to TRBD2. The CDR3 covers 19 residues. V lost 0 bases to trimming and J lost 1 base; unmatched junction nucleotides: 11. Per germline, CDR1 LGHNA and CDR2 YSLEER. The CDR3 spells CASSQEYRTSGGESYEQYF. CDR3 nucleotides: TGCGCCAGCAGCCAAGAATACAGAACTAGCGGGGGTGAGTCCTACGAGCAGTACTTC.

This clone was counted between two and nine times. V and J are TRBV2 and TRBJ2-3; possibly TRBD2 for D (6 bases). Trimming took off 0 bases at V and 6 bases at J, with 10 bases between the two ends. Per germline, CDR1 SNHLY and CDR2 FYNNEI. This CDR3 has 14 amino acids. This chain's CDR3 is CASSEAGGLDTQYF. In DNA, the CDR3 is TGTGCCAGCAGTGAAGCGGGAGGATTGGATACGCAGTATTTT.

The rearrangement uses TRBV27 and TRBJ2-5, with 7 bases matching TRBD2. From germline, CDR1 is MNHEY and CDR2 SMNVEV (reference sequence). The CDR3 is made up of 20 amino acids. V shed 3 bases, J shed 1 base, and the junction held 20 bases outside the gene matches. The CDR3 is CASSFSSGRGAGGSQETQYF. In DNA, the CDR3 is TGTGCCAGCAGTTTCTCGTCCGGACGAGGGGCCGGGGGGAGCCAAGAGACCCAGTACTTC.

The rearrangement joins TRBV7-9 to TRBJ2-7; D is perhaps TRBD1 (5 bases). Trimming took 4 bases from V and 2 from J, leaving 18 bases between them. The CDR3 is 16 amino acids. Germline-derived CDR1 and CDR2 are SEHNR and FQNEAQ (reference sequence). As DNA, the CDR3 is TGTGCCAGCAGCTCTACTGGGGCTGGGGTCGCCTACGAGCAGTACTTC. This translates into CASSSTGAGVAYEQYF.

V usage is TRBV29-1 and J usage is TRBJ2-5; possibly TRBD1 for D (6 bases). The CDR3 is made up of 13 amino acids. CDR1 is SQVTM, CDR2 ANQGSEA, per germline. The V end was cut by 3 bases, the J end by 5 bases, with 13 bases between. DNA for the CDR3: TGCAGCGTTGATTCAGGGGAGCGGGAGACCCAGTACTTC. Its protein product is CSVDSGERETQYF. The whole variable domain, filled in from reference TRBV29-1 and TRBJ2-5, reads SAVISQKPSRDICQRGTSLTIQCQVDSQVTMMFWYRQQPGQSLTLIATANQGSEATYESGFVIDKFPISRPNLTFSTLTVSNMSPEDSSIYLCSVDSGERETQYFGPGTRLLVL.

The chain has TRBV5-4 and TRBJ1-3; D might be TRBD1 (5 bases). Germline CDR1 and CDR2: SGHNT and YYREEE (reference sequence). This CDR3 region has 16 residues. V dropped 0 bases and J dropped 5 bases, with 15 bases sitting between them. CDR3 protein: CASSLAGQRGRNTIYF. The CDR3 DNA reads as TGTGCCAGCAGCTTGGCTGGACAACGCGGTCGAAACACCATATATTTT.

This chain connects TRBV6-5 to TRBJ1-6; 8 nucleotides match TRBD1. The CDR3 has 14 residues. Germline V lookup: CDR1 MNHEY, CDR2 SVGAGI. Trimming cost V 5 bases and J 8 bases; bases outside gene matches: 5. In nucleotides, the CDR3 is TGTGCCAGCAGTCCGACAGGGGAGGATTCACCCCTCCACTTT. Translating it yields CASSPTGEDSPLHF.

The chain links TRBV11-3 to TRBJ1-5; the match to TRBD1 covers 9 bases. V gave up 5 bases and J gave up 5 bases; unmatched junction bases: 10. The CDR3 is 16 amino acids. Germline lookup yields CDR1 SGHNT and CDR2 YENEEA. Here the CDR3 DNA reads TGTGCCAGCAGCCCGGCGGGACAGGGTTCTGATCAGCCCCAGCATTTT. Its protein is CASSPAGQGSDQPQHF.

The chain is built from TRBV10-3 and TRBJ1-2; tentatively, D is TRBD1 (6 bases). Germline CDR1 is ENHRY and CDR2 is SYGVKD. Trimming took 7 bases from V and 1 from J, leaving 13 bases between them. The CDR3 is 14 residues long. The CDR3 nucleotides are TGTGCCATCAAACAGGGTTCCAATAACTATGGCTACACCTTC. Translating gives CAIKQGSNNYGYTF.

The CDR3 region is CASSLNRGNNGYTF. As DNA, the CDR3 is TGTGCCAGCAGCTTAAACAGGGGAAACAATGGCTACACCTTC. The rearrangement joins TRBV7-2 to TRBJ1-2; 7 positions match TRBD1. The length of the CDR3 is 14 residues. J lost 6 bases, V lost 2 bases, and 6 bases had no gene match. The germline V gene has CDR1 SGHTA and CDR2 FQGNSA.

The chain uses TRBV5-4 and TRBJ1-1, with 7 bases aligning to TRBD1. CDR3 size: 15 residues. CDR1 and CDR2 (germline): SGHNT, YYREEE (reference sequence). J gave up 9 bases and V 4 bases, and 15 bases lay outside the gene matches. This CDR3 reads CASSPIERGRGQAFF. The CDR3 DNA follows: TGTGCCAGCAGCCCGATAGAAAGGGGGCGTGGACAAGCTTTCTTT.

The chain combines TRBV6-5 with TRBJ1-5, with a tentative D call TRBD1 (6 bases). The CDR3 length is 15 residues. Per germline, CDR1 MNHEY and CDR2 SVGAGI. V lost 5 bases to trimming and J lost 0 bases, with 11 bases between them. DNA for the CDR3: TGTGCCAGCAGTAGCCACAGGGATAGCAATCAGCCCCAGCATTTT. Its translation is CASSSHRDSNQPQHF.

The chain carries TRBV19 and TRBJ2-2, with D perhaps matching TRBD1 (5 bases). The CDR3 contains 14 residues. The V gene lost 1 base and the J gene lost 3 bases, with 6 bases spanning the gap. CDR1 is LNHDA and CDR2 is SQIVND in the germline V gene (reference sequence). The CDR3 nucleotides are TGTGCCAGTAGTATAGGCAGGGACACCGGGGAGCTGTTTTTT. This sequence encodes CASSIGRDTGELFF.

V usage is TRBV2 and J usage is TRBJ2-3; 12 positions match TRBD2. The CDR3 spans 14 residues. CDR1 is SNHLY and CDR2 is FYNNEI in the germline V gene. The V segment lost 4 bases and the J segment 4 bases; nucleotides outside the gene matches: 0. The CDR3 is CASSASGGADTQYF. The CDR3 DNA reads as TGTGCCAGCAGTGCTAGCGGGGGGGCAGATACGCAGTATTTT.